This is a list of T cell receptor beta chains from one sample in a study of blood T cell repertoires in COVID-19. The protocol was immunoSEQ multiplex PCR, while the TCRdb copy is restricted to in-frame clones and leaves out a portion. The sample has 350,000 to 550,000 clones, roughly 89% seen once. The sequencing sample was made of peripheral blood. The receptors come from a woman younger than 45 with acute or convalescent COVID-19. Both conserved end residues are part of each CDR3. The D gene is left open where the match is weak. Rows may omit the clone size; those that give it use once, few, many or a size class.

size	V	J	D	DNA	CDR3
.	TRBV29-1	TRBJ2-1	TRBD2	TGCAGCGCCCTGGGACTAGCGGACTCCTACAATGAGCAGTTCTTC	CSALGLADSYNEQFF
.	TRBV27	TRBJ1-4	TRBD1	TGTGCCAGCAGTTTATCCACAGGGGCTGGTGAAAAACTGTTTTTT	CASSLSTGAGEKLFF
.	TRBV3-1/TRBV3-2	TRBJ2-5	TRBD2	TGTGCCAGCAGCCATCCTAGCGGGGGGGCAGAGACCCAGTACTTC	CASSHPSGGAETQYF
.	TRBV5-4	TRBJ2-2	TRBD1	TGTGCCAGCAGCCAAGACAGGGGGCTCACCGGGGAGCTGTTTTTT	CASSQDRGLTGELFF
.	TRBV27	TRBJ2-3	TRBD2	TGTGCCAGCAGTAGCGGGGGGCCCACAGATACGCAGTATTTT	CASSSGGPTDTQYF
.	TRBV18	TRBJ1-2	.	TGTGCCAGCTCAACAATGAACTATGGCTACACCTTC	CASSTMNYGYTF
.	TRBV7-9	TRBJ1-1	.	TGTGCCAGCAGCTTAGCCCCTCGGGGAGACACTGAAGCTTTCTTT	CASSLAPRGDTEAFF
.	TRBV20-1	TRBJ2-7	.	TGCAGTGCTAGTGACAGGAATATTATCTACGAGCAGTACTTC	CSASDRNIIYEQYF
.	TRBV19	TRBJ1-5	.	TGTGCCAGTAGTATTGTACAGGCTAGCAATCAGCCCCAGCATTTT	CASSIVQASNQPQHF
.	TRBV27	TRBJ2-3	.	TGTGCCAGCAGGCCCCTCGGGGGAGTAGATACGCAGTATTTT	CASRPLGGVDTQYF
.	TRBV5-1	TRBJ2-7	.	TGCGCCAGCAGCCTCCCGACAAGTGTCGCCCTCGAGCAGTACTTC	CASSLPTSVALEQYF
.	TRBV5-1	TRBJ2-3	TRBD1	TGCGCCAGCAGCCGGGACAGCCCAGACACAGATACGCAGTATTTT	CASSRDSPDTDTQYF
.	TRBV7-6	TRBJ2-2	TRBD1	TGTGCCAGCAGCTTAGGGAATCCAAGAGGGACAGGGTCCGGGGAGCTGTTTTTT	CASSLGNPRGTGSGELFF
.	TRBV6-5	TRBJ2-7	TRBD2	TGTGCCAGCAGTACGCCGGGGGGTTCCTACGAGCAGTACTTC	CASSTPGGSYEQYF
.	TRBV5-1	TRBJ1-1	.	TGCGCCAGCAGCTTGGCTGACAGTAACACTGAAGCTTTCTTT	CASSLADSNTEAFF
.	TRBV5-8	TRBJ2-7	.	TGTGCCAGCAGCTTCAAGACAGGCCTCGAGCAGTACTTC	CASSFKTGLEQYF
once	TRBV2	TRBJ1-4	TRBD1	TGTGCCAGCAGGCCCGGGACAGGATGGGAAACTAATGAAAAACTGTTTTTT	CASRPGTGWETNEKLFF
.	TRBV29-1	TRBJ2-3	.	TGCAGCGACGACTCTAGCACAGATACGCAGTATTTT	CSDDSSTDTQYF
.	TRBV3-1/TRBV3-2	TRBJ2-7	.	TGTGCCAGCAGCCAAGTGAGGGGGAACGGGCTCTACGAGCAGTACTTC	CASSQVRGNGLYEQYF
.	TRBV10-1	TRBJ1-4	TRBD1	TGCGCCGCCGAGCCGGGACAGACTAATGAAAAACTGTTTTTT	CAAEPGQTNEKLFF
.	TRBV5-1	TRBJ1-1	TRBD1	TGCGCCAGCAGCCTGGACAGGGGGAGTACTGAAGCTTTCTTT	CASSLDRGSTEAFF
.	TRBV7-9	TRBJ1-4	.	TGTGCCAGCAGCTTAGGAGGAATTGGGTTTGGTGAAAAACTGTTTTTT	CASSLGGIGFGEKLFF
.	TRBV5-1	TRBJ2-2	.	TGCGCCAGCAGCTTGGATCCGGGTCTGAACGGGGAGCTGTTTTTT	CASSLDPGLNGELFF
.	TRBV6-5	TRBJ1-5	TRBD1	TGTGCCAGCAGAGCAGGGGGCGGCAATCAGCCCCAGCATTTT	CASRAGGGNQPQHF
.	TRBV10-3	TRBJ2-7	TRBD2	TGTGCCATCAGCATAGCGGGGGGTCCCTACGAGCAGTACTTC	CAISIAGGPYEQYF
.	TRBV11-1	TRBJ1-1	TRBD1	TGTGCCAGCAGCTTAGGACAGGGTACTGAAGCTTTCTTT	CASSLGQGTEAFF
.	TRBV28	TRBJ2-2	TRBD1	TGTGCCAGCAATTCCTTCGGGACAGGGGTCACCGGGGAGCTGTTTTTT	CASNSFGTGVTGELFF
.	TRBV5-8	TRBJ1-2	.	TGTGCCAGCAGCTTGTCCGATAGGGGTGGCTACACCTTC	CASSLSDRGGYTF
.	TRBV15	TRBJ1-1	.	TGTGCCACCAGCATAGGCGAGGGTGGGAACACTGAAGCTTTCTTT	CATSIGEGGNTEAFF
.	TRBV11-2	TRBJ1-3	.	TGTGCCAGCAGCTCCAGACAGGACACCATATATTTT	CASSSRQDTIYF
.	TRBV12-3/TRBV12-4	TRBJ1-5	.	TGTGCCAGCAGTTTTGTTCAAAATCAGCCCCAGCATTTT	CASSFVQNQPQHF
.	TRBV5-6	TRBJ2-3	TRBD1	TGTGCCAGCAGCTGGGACAGGGGCACAGATACGCAGTATTTT	CASSWDRGTDTQYF
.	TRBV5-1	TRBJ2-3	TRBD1	TGCGCCAGCAGCTTTGGCCAGGGGGTCCCAGATACGCAGTATTTT	CASSFGQGVPDTQYF
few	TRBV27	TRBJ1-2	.	TGTGCCAGCAGTCCGCCTGCTGGGGGCAATGGCTACACCTTC	CASSPPAGGNGYTF
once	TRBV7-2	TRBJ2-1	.	TGTGCCAGCAGCTTATCAGGGGCCAGCTCCTACAATGAGCAGTTCTTC	CASSLSGASSYNEQFF
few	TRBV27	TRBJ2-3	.	TGTGCCAGCAGTTTATCTCATCCAGGGACAGATACGCAGTATTTT	CASSLSHPGTDTQYF
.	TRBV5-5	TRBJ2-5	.	TGTGCCAGCAGCTCGGGGGACCTACGAGAGACCCAGTACTTC	CASSSGDLRETQYF
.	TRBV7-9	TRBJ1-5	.	TGTGCCAGCAGTTCAGGAGGAGACCGGGGTCAGCCCCAGCATTTT	CASSSGGDRGQPQHF
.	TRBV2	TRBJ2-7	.	TGTGCCAGCAGCTACCGAGTCTACGAGCAGTACTTC	CASSYRVYEQYF
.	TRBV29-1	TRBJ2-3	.	TGCAGCGTTGAAGATCCGGGACTGATTTTCACAGATACGCAGTATTTT	CSVEDPGLIFTDTQYF
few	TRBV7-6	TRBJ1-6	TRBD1	TGTGCCAGCAGCTTAGCTGGACAGGGGTCTCCATCACCCCTCCACTTT	CASSLAGQGSPSPLHF
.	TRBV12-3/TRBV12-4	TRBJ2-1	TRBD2	TGTGCGACTTCTAGCGGGGGGATTAATGAGCAGTTCTTC	CATSSGGINEQFF